This T cell receptor beta chain was profiled in a study of Ad26.COV2.S vaccination and SARS-CoV-2 variants. Assay: immunoSEQ multiplex PCR; the TCRdb copy retains only in-frame clones and omits some. The table lists 300,000 to 350,000 clones, 85% to 90% of them singletons. Treatment specified: some 19 received Ad26.COV2.S at low or high dose, single or two shots; about 5 received placebo; per-sample allocation not given. All samples were drawn on day 63, counting from the first vaccine or placebo injection. CDR3 length: 14 residues. Trimming stripped 3 bases from V and 4 bases from J, with 11 bases between. CDR1 is SEHNR and CDR2 is FQNEAQ in the germline V gene (reference sequence).

The J gene is TRBJ2-3, the V gene TRBV7-9; D may be TRBD2 (7 bases). The material was peripheral blood, obtained in a trial of Ad26.COV2.S vaccine versus placebo. This sequence originates from a person aged 18-60 years who received the Ad26.COV2.S COVID-19 vaccine or a placebo. The CDR3 here is CASSLAGASDTQYF. For the CDR3, the DNA is TGTGCCAGCAGCTTGGCGGGGGCCTCAGATACGCAGTATTTT.